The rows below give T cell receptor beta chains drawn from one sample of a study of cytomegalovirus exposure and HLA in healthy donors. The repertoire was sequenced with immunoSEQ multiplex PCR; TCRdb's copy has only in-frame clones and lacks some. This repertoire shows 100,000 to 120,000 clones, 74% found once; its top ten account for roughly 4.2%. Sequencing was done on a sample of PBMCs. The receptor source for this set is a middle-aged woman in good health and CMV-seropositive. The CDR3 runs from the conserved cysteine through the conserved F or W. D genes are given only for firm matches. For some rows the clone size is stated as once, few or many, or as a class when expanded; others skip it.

TGTGCCAGCAGCGACCGGGACAGGGGGCGCGGAGTCGACGAGCAGTACTTC	CASSDRDRGRGVDEQYF	TRBV27	TRBJ2-7	NA	TRBD1
TGTGCCAGTAGTTTAAGACAGGGCGTGAACACTGAAGCTTTCTTT	CASSLRQGVNTEAFF	TRBV19	TRBJ1-1	NA	TRBD1
TGTGCTAGTGGTTTGGTACGGGACAGGGTCGGGACTAATGAAAAACTGTTTTTT	CASGLVRDRVGTNEKLFF	TRBV12-5	TRBJ1-4	NA	TRBD1
TGTCCCTCGAGGGGGTGGTGGCAGGCTTACGGCACTGAAGCTTTCTTT	CPSRGWWQAYGTEAFF	TRBV19	TRBJ1-1	NA	NA
TGTGCCAGCAGCTTACAGTTGGGACAGGGGAATGAGCAGTTCTTC	CASSLQLGQGNEQFF	TRBV7-6	TRBJ2-1	few	TRBD1
TGTGCCAGCTCACCACCGACTAGGGAGCAGTTCTTC	CASSPPTREQFF	TRBV18	TRBJ2-1	NA	NA
TGCGCCAGCAGCGTGGGGACTGCGGCCTACGAGCAGTACTTC	CASSVGTAAYEQYF	TRBV5-1	TRBJ2-7	NA	NA
TGTGCCAGCAGTTCGGGCGGGACCCCACGCGGCGCAGATACGCAGTATTTT	CASSSGGTPRGADTQYF	TRBV13	TRBJ2-3	once	NA
TGCGCCAGCAGCGGGACAGGGACAAAGACCTACGAGCAGTACTTC	CASSGTGTKTYEQYF	TRBV5-1	TRBJ2-7	NA	TRBD1
TGTGCTAGTGGTTTGGAAAGACTAGAAGCCACAGATACGCAGTATTTT	CASGLERLEATDTQYF	TRBV12-5	TRBJ2-3	NA	NA
TGTGCCAGCATGGGGGACAGGGCGAACACCATATATTTT	CASMGDRANTIYF	TRBV2	TRBJ1-3	NA	TRBD1
TGTGCCAGCAGCTTAGGGACAGGGGTCCCCCAGAACACTGAAGCTTTCTTT	CASSLGTGVPQNTEAFF	TRBV7-8	TRBJ1-1	few	TRBD1
TGTGCCAGCACTAAGACAGAGAACACCGGGGAGCTGTTTTTT	CASTKTENTGELFF	TRBV18	TRBJ2-2	NA	NA
TGCGCCAGCAGCTTGGAAGGGATCGGAGGCGAGCAGTACTTC	CASSLEGIGGEQYF	TRBV5-1	TRBJ2-7	NA	NA
TGTGCCAGCAGCATACAAAACTACGAGCAGTACTTC	CASSIQNYEQYF	TRBV7-9	TRBJ2-7	NA	NA
TGTGCCAGCAGCTTGGGACAGCAAGAGACCCAGTACTTC	CASSLGQQETQYF	TRBV11-3	TRBJ2-5	NA	TRBD1
TGTGCCAGCAGTGAAGCGCCCGGAACAGGGGGCGGCACCTTC	CASSEAPGTGGGTF	TRBV2	TRBJ1-2	NA	TRBD1
TGTGCCAGCAGCCAAGGAGATAGCGGTTATCAGCCCCAGCATTTT	CASSQGDSGYQPQHF	TRBV4-2	TRBJ1-5	NA	NA
TGTGCCAGCAGTCTCCGTGGGGGGGTCCAAGAGACCCAGTACTTC	CASSLRGGVQETQYF	TRBV28	TRBJ2-5	NA	TRBD2
TGTGCCAGCAGCTTACTAGTTAGCAATGAGCAGTTCTTC	CASSLLVSNEQFF	TRBV7-9	TRBJ2-1	once	NA
TGTGCCAGCCAAATGGGGGACAGGTTGAACACTGAAGCTTTCTTT	CASQMGDRLNTEAFF	TRBV5-6	TRBJ1-1	NA	TRBD1
TGTGCCAGCAGCTTATATGTAGCGGGAGACGGGCCAGATACGCAGTATTTT	CASSLYVAGDGPDTQYF	TRBV11-1	TRBJ2-3	NA	TRBD2
TGTGCCAGCAGCGTAGGACAGGGGCTGAACACTGAAGCTTTCTTT	CASSVGQGLNTEAFF	TRBV9	TRBJ1-1	NA	TRBD1
TGTGCCAGCAGCCCGGCCTACGAGCAGTACTTC	CASSPAYEQYF	TRBV7-2	TRBJ2-7	NA	NA
TGTGCCAGCAGCTCCGGACAGGGCAAAAACATTCAGTACTTC	CASSSGQGKNIQYF	TRBV11-3	TRBJ2-4	NA	TRBD1
TGTGCCAGCAGTCGACAGGGAGCTGAGCAGTTCTTC	CASSRQGAEQFF	TRBV6-5	TRBJ2-1	NA	TRBD1
TGTGCCAGCAGCTCCGGGACTAGTCATGGGCGCGAGCAGTACTTC	CASSSGTSHGREQYF	TRBV6-6	TRBJ2-7	NA	TRBD2
TGTGCCTGGAGGGGGGGAGGGCCCTGGGAGACCCAGTACTTC	CAWRGGGPWETQYF	TRBV30	TRBJ2-5	NA	TRBD2
TGTGCCAGCAGCTTTCCCGCGGGAGGATCGGATACGCAGTATTTT	CASSFPAGGSDTQYF	TRBV5-4	TRBJ2-3	NA	TRBD2
TGTGCCAGCAGCTTAGGACTTACTAGCACAGATACGCAGTATTTT	CASSLGLTSTDTQYF	TRBV7-2	TRBJ2-3	NA	NA
TGTGCCAGCTCACCTCCGGGACTAGAGGGCAATGAGCAGTTCTTC	CASSPPGLEGNEQFF	TRBV18	TRBJ2-1	NA	TRBD2
TGTGCCAGCAGACGGACAGGGGGCGACTATGGCTACACCTTC	CASRRTGGDYGYTF	TRBV9	TRBJ1-2	NA	TRBD1
TGTGCCTGCGGGGGAGGGGGTAGCGAGAGTTGGTTCTTC	CACGGGGSESWFF	TRBV30	TRBJ2-1	once	NA
TGTGCCTGGGGGGGGTTTAGTGTGGCGGAAGCTTTCTTT	CAWGGFSVAEAFF	TRBV30	TRBJ1-1	NA	NA
TGTGCCAGCAGCAAAGCACACCCACCCGGGGAGCTGTTTTTT	CASSKAHPPGELFF	TRBV21-1	TRBJ2-2	NA	NA
TGTGCCAGCAGTGTCGCTGAAGTAGCGGGGGGTTCATTCGATACGCAGTATTTT	CASSVAEVAGGSFDTQYF	TRBV2	TRBJ2-3	NA	TRBD2
TGTGCCAGCAGTTACCTGGGGGGAGCTTTCTTT	CASSYLGGAFF	TRBV6-5	TRBJ1-1	NA	NA
TGCGCCAGCAGCGACGCCCGACAGGGAGTTTCCAACTATGGCTACACCTTC	CASSDARQGVSNYGYTF	TRBV5-1	TRBJ1-2	once	TRBD1
TGTGCCAGCAGCTTAGGCGTGGCTAGCGGCTACCAAGAGACCCAGTACTTC	CASSLGVASGYQETQYF	TRBV7-3	TRBJ2-5	NA	TRBD2
TGTGCCAGTAGGAAACCTATCGGACTGGGACAGGGGAAGGCCTATGGCTACACCTTC	CASRKPIGLGQGKAYGYTF	TRBV19	TRBJ1-2	NA	TRBD1
TGTGCCAGTAGGGACAGGTTCGGGGTGAACACTGAAGCTTTCTTT	CASRDRFGVNTEAFF	TRBV19	TRBJ1-1	NA	TRBD1
TGTGCCAGCATAATGGGGAGGGACACTGAAGCTTTCTTT	CASIMGRDTEAFF	TRBV2	TRBJ1-1	NA	NA